The clone carrying this T cell receptor beta chain turned up a few times. These data originate in a study of T cell responses to AZD1222 COVID-19 vaccine. This CDR3 spans 14 amino acids. The germline V gene encodes CDR1 MNHEY and CDR2 SMNVEV (reference sequence). The V and J ends lost 2 bases and 3 bases respectively, with 11 bases between them. Using immunoSEQ multiplex PCR, the repertoire was profiled, and TCRdb retains in-frame clones only, with some absent. The table shows some 50,000 clones, with approximately 84% occurring only once. This specimen consisted of peripheral blood, obtained on day 0 of AZD1222 vaccination. The receptor's source is an adult in good health. This chain connects TRBV27 to TRBJ2-7, with D perhaps matching TRBD1 (6 bases). The CDR3 DNA follows: TGTGCCAGCAGTTTAGGACAGTCTGACTACGAGCAGTACTTC. Residues: CASSLGQSDYEQYF.